The rows below give T cell receptor beta chains drawn from one sample of a study of shared clonotypes between healthy human individuals. Repertoires were generated with immunoSEQ multiplex PCR, while TCRdb's copy carries only in-frame clones and drops some. The data show 2 million to 2.5 million clones, with about 92% seen just once and about 0.37% held by the top ten. The sample was naive CD4+ T cells from PBMCs. The receptors originated from a man between 18 and 29 years old in good health. Some clones in this sample may be carry-over from other donors' samples. Each CDR3 is given with its conserved first and last residue. Each record gives: D gene, V gene, clone size, J gene, CDR3 DNA, CDR3 protein. A D gene is named only where the DNA matches it firmly. Part of the rows lack a size; the others show once, few, many or a class for expanded clones.

NA,TRBV5-1,NA,TRBJ2-2,TGCGCCAGCAGCTTGTTGTCGGTTGGTTCGGGTGGGGAGCTGTTTTTT,CASSLLSVGSGGELFF
TRBD2,TRBV6-6,NA,TRBJ2-1,TGTGCCAGCACGGGGACTAGCGGGCACTCCTACAATGAGCAGTTCTTC,CASTGTSGHSYNEQFF
NA,TRBV7-3,NA,TRBJ2-7,TGTGCCAGCAGCCAGGAGGCGGGCTACGAGCAGTACTTC,CASSQEAGYEQYF
NA,TRBV6-5,NA,TRBJ1-3,TGTGCCAGCAGTTACAGGGGAAGGGGTCCTGGAAACACCATATATTTT,CASSYRGRGPGNTIYF
TRBD2,TRBV27,NA,TRBJ2-7,TGTGCCAGCAGTTTGTGGGGACTAGCGGGCTACGAGCAGTACTTC,CASSLWGLAGYEQYF
TRBD1,TRBV6-1,NA,TRBJ2-5,TGTGCCAGCACCACAGGGGTGGGGCAGACCCAGTACTTC,CASTTGVGQTQYF
NA,TRBV6-1,NA,TRBJ1-4,TGTGCCAGCAGGGCCGGCAGTTCCAGTGAAAAACTGTTTTTT,CASRAGSSSEKLFF
TRBD2,TRBV5-1,NA,TRBJ2-7,TGCGCCAGCAGCTTTGCGGTAGCGGGAGGGCCATACGAGCAGTACTTC,CASSFAVAGGPYEQYF
NA,TRBV4-3,NA,TRBJ2-1,TGCGCCAGCAGCCAAGAGGTCAGCGTTCTCTACAATGAGCAGTTCTTC,CASSQEVSVLYNEQFF
NA,TRBV6-5,NA,TRBJ2-3,TGTGCCAGCAGCTCGCCCGGTGGTACGCAGTATTTT,CASSSPGGTQYF
NA,TRBV19,NA,TRBJ2-4,TGTGCCAGTGGCCCGGGACACCTAGCCAAAAACATTCAGTACTTC,CASGPGHLAKNIQYF
TRBD1,TRBV5-6,NA,TRBJ1-3,TGTGCCAGCAGCTTGTTGACAGGGCCAACCAAACGGGGTGGAAACACCATATATTTT,CASSLLTGPTKRGGNTIYF
TRBD2,TRBV5-5,NA,TRBJ2-2,TGTGCCAGCAGCTTGCTAGCGGGAGAAAACACCGGGGAGCTGTTTTTT,CASSLLAGENTGELFF
NA,TRBV6-5,NA,TRBJ2-1,TGTGCCAGCAGTTATACCACTAGCCGGTACAATGAGCAGTTCTTC,CASSYTTSRYNEQFF
TRBD2,TRBV28,NA,TRBJ2-1,TGTGCCAGCAGTTCTATTAGCGGGAGGGCCGAGAATGAGCAGTTCTTC,CASSSISGRAENEQFF
TRBD2,TRBV18,NA,TRBJ2-3,TGTGCCAGCTCACCGCGAACCGGGACTAGCGGAACAGATACGCAGTATTTT,CASSPRTGTSGTDTQYF
TRBD1,TRBV5-6,NA,TRBJ2-2,TGTGCCAGCAGCTTGCTCCGGACAGGGATGAACACCGGGGAGCTGTTTTTT,CASSLLRTGMNTGELFF
NA,TRBV29-1,NA,TRBJ2-7,TGCAGCGCCCGGGGACTGAGCTACGAGCAGTACTTC,CSARGLSYEQYF
NA,TRBV18,few,TRBJ1-1,TGTGCCAGCTCACCACCGCCTTGGGGAAGCACTGAAGCTTTCTTT,CASSPPPWGSTEAFF
NA,TRBV25-1,NA,TRBJ2-7,TGTGCCAGCAGAAGTAGTAGCTCCTACGAGCAGTACTTC,CASRSSSSYEQYF
NA,TRBV25-1,NA,TRBJ2-3,TGTGCCAGCAGTGAATTTCAAGATACGCAGTATTTT,CASSEFQDTQYF
NA,TRBV29-1,NA,TRBJ1-1,TGCAGCGTTGTTCGTAGGATGAACACTGAAGCTTTCTTT,CSVVRRMNTEAFF
NA,TRBV18,NA,TRBJ2-6,TGTGCCAGCTCACCACTGACCGGGACATTTTCTGGGGCCAACGTCCTGACTTTC,CASSPLTGTFSGANVLTF
NA,TRBV7-8,NA,TRBJ1-3,TGTGCCAGCAGCTTAGACGTCTTTTTCGAGACGGGTGTAGGAAACACCATATATTTT,CASSLDVFFETGVGNTIYF
NA,TRBV6-5,NA,TRBJ1-2,TGTGCCAGCAGTTACTCGACGTCAGACCACTATGGCTACACCTTC,CASSYSTSDHYGYTF
TRBD1,TRBV4-1,NA,TRBJ2-7,TGCGCCAGCAGCCCCCCGGGGACAGATCCCTACGAGCAGTACTTC,CASSPPGTDPYEQYF
NA,TRBV9,NA,TRBJ2-7,TGTGCCAGCAGCGCCCAATCGGGGATCGCCTACGAGCAGTACTTC,CASSAQSGIAYEQYF
NA,TRBV28,NA,TRBJ1-2,TGTGCCAGCAGTTCGGGCTATGGCTACACCTTC,CASSSGYGYTF
TRBD1,TRBV5-1,once,TRBJ1-2,TGCGCCAGCAGCTGGACAGGCGCAACTAACTATGGCTACACCTTC,CASSWTGATNYGYTF
NA,TRBV4-1,NA,TRBJ1-1,TGCGCCAGCAGCCATTTCGGCCGTGGTCTGGCTGAAGCTTTCTTT,CASSHFGRGLAEAFF
TRBD1,TRBV5-8,once,TRBJ1-2,TGTGCCAGCAGCGACACACAGGGGAGGCTTCTGGGGAACTATGGCTACACCTTC,CASSDTQGRLLGNYGYTF
NA,TRBV18,few,TRBJ1-1,TGTGCCAGCTCACCACCTCCGGGGAACACTGAAGCTTTCTTT,CASSPPPGNTEAFF
NA,TRBV2,NA,TRBJ1-5,TGTGCCAGCAGTGAAGCCCTCCGGGTTAATCAGCCCCAGCATTTT,CASSEALRVNQPQHF
TRBD2,TRBV6-5,once,TRBJ2-2,TGTGCCAGCAGTTACGCGTCTAGCGGGGGCACCGGGGAGCTGTTTTTT,CASSYASSGGTGELFF
NA,TRBV2,NA,TRBJ1-5,TGTGCCAGCAGCGTACACAGGGAAATCAATCAGCCCCAGCATTTT,CASSVHREINQPQHF
TRBD2,TRBV25-1,NA,TRBJ2-2,TGTGCCAGCATACTAGCGGGAGTAGGGACCGGGGAGCTGTTTTTT,CASILAGVGTGELFF
NA,TRBV6-1,NA,TRBJ1-2,TGTGCCAGCTCTAATTACCTTGGCTACACCTTC,CASSNYLGYTF
TRBD1,TRBV29-1,NA,TRBJ1-2,TGCAGCGTCGCTGGGACAGAATATGGCTACACCTTC,CSVAGTEYGYTF
NA,TRBV11-1,NA,TRBJ1-1,TGTGCCAGCAGCTTAATTGTTGAGGGGGGTACTGAAGCTTTCTTT,CASSLIVEGGTEAFF
TRBD1,TRBV2,NA,TRBJ1-1,TGTGCCAGCAAGGAAGACAGGGATGGGACTGAAGCTTTCTTT,CASKEDRDGTEAFF
TRBD2,TRBV7-3,NA,TRBJ2-7,TGTGCCAGCAGCGCAACTAGCGGGATTGGCGAGCAGTACTTC,CASSATSGIGEQYF
NA,TRBV15,NA,TRBJ2-7,TGTGCCACCAGCAGAGATTCCTTTTCTTGGGACGGCTACGAGCAGTACTTC,CATSRDSFSWDGYEQYF
NA,TRBV9,once,TRBJ2-2,TGTGCCAGCAGCACAGCGGTAGTAGGGACCGGGGAGCTGTTTTTT,CASSTAVVGTGELFF
NA,TRBV10-3,NA,TRBJ2-2,TGTGCCATCAGTGAGTCGAAAGCGTCGAACACCGGGGAGCTGTTTTTT,CAISESKASNTGELFF
TRBD2,TRBV4-2,NA,TRBJ2-1,TGTGCCAGCAGCCTAAGGACTAGCGGGAGGATAGGACGGTACAATGAGCAGTTCTTC,CASSLRTSGRIGRYNEQFF
TRBD2,TRBV18,NA,TRBJ2-3,TGTGCCAGCTCACCATTTAAAGGGACTAGCGCTAGCACAGATACGCAGTATTTT,CASSPFKGTSASTDTQYF
TRBD1,TRBV28,NA,TRBJ1-4,TGTGCCAGCAGTCCCGGACAGGGCTCTAATGAAAAACTGTTTTTT,CASSPGQGSNEKLFF
NA,TRBV7-9,NA,TRBJ1-2,TGTGCCAGCAGCTTAGTTGACCATGGCTACACCTTC,CASSLVDHGYTF
TRBD1,TRBV7-9,once,TRBJ2-1,TGTGCCAGCAGCTTGGGACAGGGTCTCTACAATGAGCAGTTCTTC,CASSLGQGLYNEQFF
NA,TRBV4-3,NA,TRBJ1-2,TGCGCCAGCAGCCAAGCGACGGGAGTCGGTGGCTACACCTTC,CASSQATGVGGYTF
TRBD2,TRBV9,NA,TRBJ2-3,TGTGCCAGCAACGGGGGACTAGCGGGAGGGCGGGGAGATACGCAGTATTTT,CASNGGLAGGRGDTQYF
NA,TRBV6-5,NA,TRBJ2-2,TGTGCCAGCAGTCTCAGGGCGTCGACCCCCGGGGAGCTGTTTTTT,CASSLRASTPGELFF
NA,TRBV18,NA,TRBJ2-7,TGTGCCAGCTCACCAATAGACTCCTACGAGCAGTACTTC,CASSPIDSYEQYF
NA,TRBV11-3,NA,TRBJ2-1,TGTGCCAGCAGCTACCGGGACACACTCTACAATGAGCAGTTCTTC,CASSYRDTLYNEQFF
NA,TRBV28,NA,TRBJ1-2,TGTGCCAGCACTCAGGGTGGGTATGGCTACACCTTC,CASTQGGYGYTF
NA,TRBV7-3,NA,TRBJ2-3,TGTGCCAGCGGTAACGGTGGGCGCACAGATACGCAGTATTTT,CASGNGGRTDTQYF
NA,TRBV7-9,NA,TRBJ1-1,TGTGCCAGCAGCTTAGGGGAGTGGACTGAAGCTTTCTTT,CASSLGEWTEAFF
TRBD1,TRBV10-3,NA,TRBJ2-7,TGTGCCATCAGCCGGACAGGGGACTACGAGCAGTACTTC,CAISRTGDYEQYF
NA,TRBV19,NA,TRBJ1-1,TGTGCCAGTAGCCCCCGAATGAACACTGAAGCTTTCTTT,CASSPRMNTEAFF
NA,TRBV11-2,NA,TRBJ1-3,TGTGCCAGCAGACGGACCCCCGGCACCATATATTTT,CASRRTPGTIYF